This T cell receptor (beta chain) comes out of a study of prognosis after radiotherapy for stage I lung cancer. Study outcomes and limitations: Before stereotactic body radiation therapy the median unique TCR clone count was about 10,000, and afterwards it fell to about 6,900.

Genomic DNA provided the template from which TCR beta CDR3 was amplified by two-round multiplex PCR. Used in first-round PCR were primers specific to each TRBV and TRBJ gene. TCRdb re-called the multiplex PCR reads through MiXCR, storing one row per CDR3 protein. The table shows around 56,000 distinct CDR3 sequences, with approximately 25% occurring only once. Of note for this clonotype: Antigen specificity is unknown.

V was shortened by 8 bases and J by 1 base, with 11 bases between the two germline ends. The CDR3 is made up of 14 amino acids. Germline assignment: CDR1 SGHAT and CDR2 FQNNGV. J is TRBJ2-2 and V is TRBV11-2, with no clear D. The sequence was collected from a donor aged 50 or older with non-small cell lung cancer. The specimen comprised PBMCs, sampled before or after stereotactic body radiation therapy (not recorded which). CDR3 region: CASCYRLNTGELFF. CDR3 bases: TGTGCCAGCTGCTACAGATTGAACACCGGGGAGCTGTTTTTT.